A selection of T cell receptor beta chains follows, all from one sample in a study of cytomegalovirus exposure and HLA in healthy donors. Libraries were prepared by immunoSEQ multiplex PCR; TCRdb keeps only in-frame clonotypes and omits some of them. The record lists more than 100,000 clones, of which the ten most abundant hold about 3%. Sequencing was done on a sample of PBMCs. The receptors originated from a middle-aged man in good health and CMV-seronegative. CDR3s include the opening cysteine and the closing phenylalanine or tryptophan. A D gene is named only where the DNA matches it firmly.

V,J,D,length,CDR3,DNA
TRBV5-1,TRBJ2-7,-,17,CASSLSGRGPGTYEQYF,TGCGCCAGCAGCTTGTCTGGGCGGGGGCCTGGAACCTACGAGCAGTACTTC
TRBV30,TRBJ2-7,-,10,CACGEYEQYF,TGTGCCTGTGGGGAGTACGAGCAGTACTTC
TRBV5-1,TRBJ1-2,TRBD1,15,CASSPGGTGGDGYTF,TGCGCCAGCAGCCCAGGGGGGACAGGGGGCGATGGCTACACCTTC
TRBV28,TRBJ2-7,TRBD1,16,CASSLPFRQGKSEQYF,TGTGCCAGCAGCTTACCCTTCCGACAGGGGAAAAGCGAGCAGTACTTC
TRBV30,TRBJ1-2,-,12,CAWGLGGFGYTF,TGTGCCTGGGGATTAGGGGGATTCGGCTACACCTTC
TRBV7-9,TRBJ2-7,TRBD2,15,CASSPSGRAHYEQYF,TGTGCCAGCAGCCCCAGCGGGAGGGCCCACTACGAGCAGTACTTC
TRBV4-3,TRBJ1-1,-,17,CASTPRGGAGMNTEAFF,TGCGCCAGCACGCCCCGGGGGGGCGCAGGCATGAACACTGAAGCTTTCTTT
TRBV30,TRBJ2-7,TRBD1,14,CAWSVRQGVGEQYF,TGTGCCTGGAGTGTTCGTCAGGGGGTGGGGGAGCAGTACTTC
TRBV7-2,TRBJ2-1,TRBD2,15,CASSLTGRAYNEQFF,TGTGCCAGCAGCCTCACGGGGAGGGCCTACAATGAGCAGTTCTTC
TRBV30,TRBJ2-2,-,15,CAWTAGVSYTGELFF,TGTGCCTGGACCGCAGGGGTCTCCTACACCGGGGAGCTGTTTTTT
TRBV6-5,TRBJ1-2,-,14,CASAQQGGSAGYTF,TGTGCCAGCGCCCAACAGGGCGGGTCGGCTGGCTACACCTTC
TRBV29-1,TRBJ1-2,-,12,CSVSTNLGGYTF,TGCAGCGTGTCCACAAACCTCGGGGGCTACACCTTC
TRBV4-2,TRBJ2-1,-,15,CASSQELMLDNEQFF,TGTGCCAGCAGCCAAGAACTGATGCTCGACAATGAGCAGTTCTTC
TRBV28,TRBJ2-1,TRBD2,14,CASSLEGLAGVQFF,TGTGCCAGCAGTTTGGAGGGACTAGCGGGAGTTCAGTTCTTC
TRBV7-9,TRBJ2-1,-,12,CASSLPGNEQFF,TGTGCCAGCAGCTTACCGGGAAATGAGCAGTTCTTC
TRBV9,TRBJ2-1,-,13,CASSVAAYNEQFF,TGTGCCAGCAGCGTAGCGGCCTACAATGAGCAGTTCTTC
TRBV9,TRBJ2-5,-,14,CASSVAGALETQYF,TGTGCCAGCAGTGTGGCGGGGGCCCTAGAGACCCAGTACTTC
TRBV6-6,TRBJ2-2,-,15,CASSPLGTRTGELFF,TGTGCCAGCAGTCCGCTGGGGACACGGACCGGGGAGCTGTTTTTT
TRBV5-5,TRBJ2-7,TRBD2,16,CASSLEIAGGSYEQYF,TGTGCCAGCAGCTTGGAGATAGCGGGGGGCTCCTACGAGCAGTACTTC
TRBV5-6,TRBJ1-1,-,13,CASSYGGNTEAFF,TGTGCCAGCTCGTACGGGGGGAACACTGAAGCTTTCTTT
TRBV15,TRBJ1-1,-,16,CATSRDQTLGNTEAFF,TGTGCCACCAGCAGAGATCAGACACTCGGGAACACTGAAGCTTTCTTT
TRBV9,TRBJ2-7,TRBD1,15,CASSGGTGVTYEQYF,TGTGCCAGCAGCGGCGGGACAGGGGTAACCTACGAGCAGTACTTC
TRBV18,TRBJ2-7,-,12,CASSETSDEQYF,TGTGCCAGCTCAGAGACTAGTGACGAGCAGTACTTC
TRBV18,TRBJ1-1,TRBD1,13,CASSLGTGGTAFF,TGTGCCAGCTCACTAGGGACAGGGGGGACGGCTTTCTTT
TRBV11-2,TRBJ2-1,TRBD2,17,CASSLELAGAGYNEQFF,TGTGCCAGCAGCTTAGAACTAGCGGGAGCGGGCTACAATGAGCAGTTCTTC
TRBV29-1,TRBJ1-2,TRBD1,12,CSAHRGNYGYTF,TGCAGCGCTCACAGGGGTAACTATGGCTACACCTTC
TRBV11-3,TRBJ2-2,TRBD1,16,CASSRTSGQGAGELFF,TGTGCCAGCAGCCGAACCTCGGGACAGGGTGCAGGGGAGCTGTTTTTT
TRBV2,TRBJ2-7,-,15,CASSERSDRTYEQYF,TGTGCCAGCAGTGAACGTTCTGACAGAACCTACGAGCAGTACTTC
TRBV30,TRBJ2-5,-,14,CAWSVAGLQETQYF,TGTGCCTGGAGTGTGGCAGGGTTACAAGAGACCCAGTACTTC
TRBV5-6,TRBJ1-1,TRBD1,16,CASSLDGQGVYTEAFF,TGTGCCAGCAGCTTGGACGGGCAGGGGGTCTACACTGAAGCTTTCTTT
TRBV11-2,TRBJ1-2,TRBD1,14,CASNPGQGRKGYTF,TGTGCCAGCAATCCCGGACAGGGAAGGAAGGGCTACACCTTC
TRBV5-6,TRBJ2-3,TRBD1,16,CASSLMDSTETGTQYF,TGTGCCAGCAGCTTGATGGACTCCACAGAGACAGGGACGCAGTATTTT
TRBV2,TRBJ1-2,TRBD1,14,CASSEGARGQGYTF,TGTGCCAGCAGTGAAGGTGCGAGGGGGCAAGGCTACACCTTC
TRBV10-1,TRBJ2-3,-,13,CASSDSPTDTQYF,TGCGCCAGCTCCGACAGCCCCACAGATACGCAGTATTTT
TRBV28,TRBJ2-4,TRBD2,17,CASSFAFAGGPGDIQYF,TGTGCCAGCAGTTTCGCGTTCGCGGGAGGGCCCGGGGACATTCAGTACTTC
TRBV19,TRBJ2-1,-,16,CASSITGTTQRNEQFF,TGTGCCAGTAGTATTACAGGGACTACACAGCGCAATGAGCAGTTCTTC
TRBV29-1,TRBJ1-2,-,14,CSVDIGARSYGYTF,TGCAGCGTTGATATTGGGGCGCGAAGTTATGGCTACACCTTC
TRBV5-1,TRBJ1-2,TRBD1,17,CASSSEGRPGQGDGYTF,TGCGCCAGCAGCTCTGAGGGCAGACCGGGACAGGGCGATGGCTACACCTTC
TRBV9,TRBJ2-1,TRBD1,14,CASSRRTGNNEQFF,TGTGCCAGCAGCCGACGGACAGGGAACAATGAGCAGTTCTTC